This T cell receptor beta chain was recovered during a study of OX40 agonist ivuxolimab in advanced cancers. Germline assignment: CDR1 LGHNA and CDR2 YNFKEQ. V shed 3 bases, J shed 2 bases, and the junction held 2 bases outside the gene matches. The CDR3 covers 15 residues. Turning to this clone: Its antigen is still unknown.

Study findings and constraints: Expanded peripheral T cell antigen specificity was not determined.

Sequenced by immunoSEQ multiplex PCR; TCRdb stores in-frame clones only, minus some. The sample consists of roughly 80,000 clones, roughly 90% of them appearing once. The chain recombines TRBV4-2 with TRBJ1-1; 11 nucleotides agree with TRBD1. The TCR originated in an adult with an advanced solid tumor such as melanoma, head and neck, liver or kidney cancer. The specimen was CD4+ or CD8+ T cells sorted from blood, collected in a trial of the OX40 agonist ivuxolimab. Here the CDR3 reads CASSQGQGGNTEAFF. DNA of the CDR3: TGTGCCAGCAGCCAGGGACAGGGGGGAAACACTGAAGCTTTCTTT.